This T cell receptor (beta chain) was recorded in a study of OX40 agonist ivuxolimab in advanced cancers. Across the whole study: Of mixed ages from about 23 to 85 and averaging roughly 66 years, the group was around 78% male. Findings and limits, study-wide: Expanded clones were, on average, more numerous among CD8+ T cells than CD4+.

TCRdb's copy holds only in-frame clones and misses some; the assay was immunoSEQ multiplex PCR. The sample has about 49,000 clones, 85% seen once. Patients had blood sampled at baseline and again on cycle 4 day 1 and cycle 7 day 1. As for this clone: Its antigen remains unidentified.

The CDR3 is 12 residues long. Trimming left V 3 bases short and J 5 bases short, with 7 bases between. CDR1 and CDR2 from the germline V gene are MDHEN and SYDVKM. Sequenced here: CD4+ or CD8+ T cells sorted from blood, sampled in a trial of the OX40 agonist ivuxolimab. The chain recombines TRBV28 with TRBJ2-5; D uncertain. This sequence originates from an adult with an advanced solid tumor such as melanoma, head and neck, liver or kidney cancer. The CDR3 is CASSLGLETQYF. CDR3 bases: TGTGCCAGCAGTTTGGGGTTGGAGACCCAGTACTTC.